A single sample is the source of the 29 T cell receptor beta chains below, sequenced in a study of Ad26.COV2.S vaccination and SARS-CoV-2 variants. Only in-frame clones appear in the TCRdb table, and some are missing; sequencing was by immunoSEQ multiplex PCR. The data contain hundreds of thousands of clones, about 87% of them seen just once; the ten biggest clones take up around 6.4%. Treatment here: some 20 received Ad26.COV2.S at low or high dose, single or two shots; roughly five received placebo; per-sample allocation not given. Samples were taken on day 63 after the first vaccine or placebo injection. The sequences come from peripheral blood, collected in a trial of Ad26.COV2.S vaccine versus placebo. The origin of the receptors is a person aged 18-60 years who received the Ad26.COV2.S COVID-19 vaccine or a placebo.

In this sample, this clone turned up once. The rearrangement links TRBV27 to TRBJ1-2; perhaps TRBD1 as D (6 bases). V lost 4 bases, J lost 3 bases, and 18 bases lay in between. CDR1 and CDR2 (germline): MNHEY, SMNVEV (reference sequence). CDR3 length equals 16 residues. This CDR3 is CASSSWGGGTDYGYTF. In nucleotides, the CDR3 is TGTGCCAGCAGTTCCTGGGGGGGCGGGACTGACTATGGCTACACCTTC.

V usage is TRBV6-5 and J usage is TRBJ2-5; D is unclear. This CDR3 region has 12 residues. The germline CDR1 and CDR2 sequences are MNHEY and SVGAGI. V gave up 5 bases and J gave up 5 bases, with 9 bases separating them. In DNA form, the CDR3 reads TGTGCCAGCAGTCGGGCACCGGAGACCCAGTACTTC. This encodes CASSRAPETQYF.

CDR3 bases: TGTGCCAGCAGTCCCTCGGGGGGGTACAATGAGCAGTTCTTC. Amino acids: CASSPSGGYNEQFF. The J gene is TRBJ2-1, the V gene TRBV27, with 8 bases matching TRBD2. The CDR3 length is 14 residues. CDR1 and CDR2 (germline): MNHEY, SMNVEV (reference sequence). Losses at the gene ends were 5 bases for V and 4 bases for J; bases not matched to a gene: 4.

The V and J genes are TRBV6-5 and TRBJ1-1, with D possibly matching TRBD1 (6 bases). V was cut by 8 bases and J by 6 bases, with 16 bases left in between. The CDR3 sequence is 13 residues long. CDR1 MNHEY and CDR2 SVGAGI come from the germline V gene. The CDR3 here is CASRRGARAEAFF. The CDR3 DNA sequence: TGTGCCAGCCGTAGGGGGGCCAGGGCTGAAGCTTTCTTT.

The chain joins TRBV28 to TRBJ1-1; perhaps TRBD1 as D (5 bases). V lost 5 bases, J lost 6 bases, and 13 bases lay in between. The CDR3 has 13 amino acids. Germline V CDR1 and CDR2: MDHEN, SYDVKM. CDR3 nucleotides: TGTGCCAGCAGTCTAGGTCCGGGACCTGAAGCTTTCTTT. This sequence encodes CASSLGPGPEAFF.

V usage is TRBV27 and J usage is TRBJ2-6; D remains unclear. CDR1 and CDR2 (germline): MNHEY, SMNVEV (reference sequence). Trimming pared 3 bases from V and 2 bases from J, leaving 8 bases between. CDR3 length equals 15 residues. The CDR3 DNA reads as TGTGCCAGCAGTTTTCTTCCAACTGGGGCCAACGTCCTGACTTTC. This codes for CASSFLPTGANVLTF. The variable domain in full, with the rest retrieved from reference TRBV27 and TRBJ2-6, is EAQVTQNPRYLITVTGKKLTVTCSQNMNHEYMSWYRQDPGLGLRQIYYSMNVEVTDKGDVPEGYKVSRKEKRNFPLILESPSPNQTSLYFCASSFLPTGANVLTFGAGSRLTVL.

Of note for this clone: The same CDR3 is also encoded by other DNA sequences in this sample. The rearrangement uses TRBV28 and TRBJ1-1; D uncertain. The CDR3 is 10 residues long. V was trimmed by 8 bases and J by 5 bases, leaving 6 bases between them. Germline assignment: CDR1 MDHEN and CDR2 SYDVKM. The DNA of the CDR3 is TGTGCCAGCCGGGAGACTGAAGCTTTCTTT. Protein product: CASRETEAFF.

J is TRBJ1-2 and V is TRBV5-4, with TRBD1 as a possible D gene (5 bases). V dropped 4 bases and J dropped 8 bases, with 24 bases sitting between them. Germline V gene data show CDR1 as SGHNT and CDR2 as YYREEE (reference sequence). CDR3 length equals 16 residues. CDR3 in DNA: TGTGCCAGCAGCCCCGCCGGGACTCCAACCGGATACGGCTACACCTTC. Protein product: CASSPAGTPTGYGYTF.

This chain joins TRBV7-9 and TRBJ1-2; D may be TRBD1 (5 bases). From germline, CDR1 is SEHNR and CDR2 FQNEAQ (reference sequence). This CDR3 comprises 14 residues. Deletions cut 5 bases from V and 7 bases from J, with 17 bases between. The CDR3 is CASSPRTGGGGYTF. The CDR3 coding sequence is TGTGCCAGCAGCCCAAGGACGGGGGGAGGTGGCTACACCTTC.

The rearrangement joins TRBV5-4 to TRBJ2-3, with 9 positions matching TRBD1. V was pared by 1 base and J by 4 bases, with 1 base of the junction left unmatched. Germline CDR1 is SGHNT and CDR2 is YYREEE (reference sequence). The CDR3 loop spans 14 amino acids. In DNA, the CDR3 is TGTGCCAGCAGCTTGCGGACAGGGGCAGATACGCAGTATTTT. It codes for CASSLRTGADTQYF.

The rearrangement joins TRBV30 to TRBJ1-1; no clear D gene. Per the germline V gene, CDR1 is GTSNPN and CDR2 is SVGIG (reference sequence). The CDR3 consists of 13 residues. Trimming took 3 bases from V and 7 from J, leaving 15 bases between them. The CDR3 DNA sequence: TGTGCCTGGAGCGGCCGGGCGGATATTGAAGCTTTCTTT. This gives the protein CAWSGRADIEAFF. Full variable domain (missing parts from reference TRBV30 and TRBJ1-1): SQTIHQWPATLVQPVGSPLSLECTVEGTSNPNLYWYRQAAGRGLQLLFYSVGIGQISSEVPQNLSASRPQDRQFILSSKKLLLSDSGFYLCAWSGRADIEAFFGQGTRLTVV.

The table lists this clone with many counts. V gene TRBV28 combines with J gene TRBJ1-5; 9 positions match TRBD1. The length of the CDR3 is 17 residues. The V gene end was trimmed by 5 bases and the J gene end by 1 base; junction bases not matched to a gene: 9. Germline CDR1 and CDR2: MDHEN and SYDVKM. The CDR3 protein is CASSPPGQGLSNQPQHF. In nucleotides, the CDR3 is TGTGCCAGCAGTCCTCCGGGACAGGGTTTAAGCAATCAGCCCCAGCATTTT.

This clone was seen just once. This chain connects TRBV6-2 or TRBV6-3 to TRBJ1-2; D may be TRBD1 (5 bases). CDR1 is MNHEY, CDR2 SVGEGT, per germline. The V and J ends lost 2 bases and 2 bases respectively, with 12 bases between them. The CDR3 extends over 15 amino acids. CDR3 residues: CASSYGGVRNYGYTF. The DNA of the CDR3 is TGTGCCAGCAGTTACGGAGGGGTTCGCAACTATGGCTACACCTTC.

This clone has only one observation. The chain recombines TRBV29-1 with TRBJ2-7, with D perhaps matching TRBD1 (6 bases). Trimming took off 4 bases at V and 2 bases at J, with 18 bases between the two ends. Germline V gene lookup returns CDR1 SQVTM and CDR2 ANQGSEA. This CDR3 spans 15 amino acids. The chain's CDR3 is CSVAFPQGQAYEQYF. In nucleotides, the CDR3 is TGCAGCGTTGCTTTTCCACAGGGCCAGGCCTACGAGCAGTACTTC.

Worth noting for this clone: At one end, the junction sequence differs from germline, possibly due to a read error. The rearrangement joins TRBV7-9 to TRBJ1-4, with D possibly TRBD1 on 5 matching bases. The CDR3 has 14 residues. Germline V gene sequence: CDR1 SEHNR, CDR2 FQNEAQ (reference sequence). The CDR3 nucleotides read TGTGCCAGCATCTTAAGGGGCCCCGGAGAAAAACTGTTTTTT. This translates into CASILRGPGEKLFF.

This rearrangement joins TRBV30 to TRBJ2-7, with D perhaps given as TRBD1 or TRBD2 (5 bases each). Looked up from germline, CDR1 is GTSNPN and CDR2 is SVGIG (reference sequence). The CDR3 is 14 amino acids. Trimming took off 5 bases at V and 5 bases at J, with 19 bases between the two ends. DNA of the CDR3: TGTGCCTGGGGCTTAGGGGCGGGCTCTGACGAGCAGTACTTC. Its translation is CAWGLGAGSDEQYF.

The chain is built from TRBV7-9 and TRBJ1-5, with 7 positions matching TRBD1. CDR3 length: 15 amino acids. Germline V gives CDR1 SEHNR, CDR2 FQNEAQ (reference sequence). J was trimmed by 3 bases and V by 6 bases; bases with no gene match: 8. CDR3 sequence: CASRAGTAVNQPQHF. In DNA form, the CDR3 reads TGTGCCAGCAGAGCGGGGACAGCAGTCAATCAGCCCCAGCATTTT.

This chain uses TRBV18 with TRBJ1-5; weak D call: TRBD1 (5 bases). CDR1 is KGHSH and CDR2 is LQKENI in the germline V gene. The V gene lost 1 base and the J gene lost 4 bases, with 11 bases spanning the gap. The CDR3 is 15 residues long. The CDR3 loop is CASSPQGPKNQPQHF. The CDR3 DNA follows: TGTGCCAGCTCACCACAGGGACCGAAAAATCAGCCCCAGCATTTT. Variable domain in full (rest from reference TRBV18 and TRBJ1-5): NAGVMQNPRHLVRRRGQEARLRCSPMKGHSHVYWYRQLPEEGLKFMVYLQKENIIDESGMPKERFSAEFPKEGPSILRIQQVVRGDSAAYFCASSPQGPKNQPQHFGDGTRLSIL.

The J gene is TRBJ2-3, the V gene TRBV3-1 (or the pseudogene TRBV3-2), with 12 bases fitting TRBD2. V lost 4 bases to trimming and J lost 3 bases; unmatched junction nucleotides: 11. CDR3 length equals 18 residues. Germline CDR1 is LGHDT and CDR2 is YNNKEL (reference sequence). CDR3 loop: CASSLTSRTSGKTDTQYF. CDR3 bases: TGTGCCAGCAGCCTAACATCTAGGACTAGCGGGAAAACAGATACGCAGTATTTT.

The gene calls are TRBV24-1 and TRBJ1-1; D remains ambiguous. Germline CDR1 KGHDR, CDR2 SFDVKD. V lost 1 base to trimming and J lost 5 bases, with 25 bases between them. The length of the CDR3 is 19 residues. CDR3 bases: TGTGCCACCAGTGATTTAAAAAATGTCTTAGAAACTCCCCCTACTGAAGCTTTCTTT. Translated: CATSDLKNVLETPPTEAFF.

The J gene is TRBJ1-5, the V gene TRBV5-1, with 7 nucleotides matching TRBD1. The CDR3 length is 15 residues. The germline V gene encodes CDR1 SGHRS and CDR2 YFSETQ. V gave up 0 bases and J gave up 1 base; unmatched junction bases: 1. As DNA, the CDR3 is TGCGCCAGCAGCTTGGAGGGGGCGAGCAATCAGCCCCAGCATTTT. Its translation: CASSLEGASNQPQHF.

The chain uses TRBV3-1 (or the pseudogene TRBV3-2) and TRBJ1-2; 7 bases match TRBD1. CDR3 length: 14 amino acids. Germline trimming cut 7 bases from V and 2 bases from J; bases unmatched to any gene: 7. In germline, CDR1 is LGHDT, CDR2 YNNKEL (reference sequence). CDR3 sequence reads: CASTGQAMNYGYTF. CDR3 nucleotide sequence: TGTGCCAGCACCGGACAGGCGATGAACTATGGCTACACCTTC.

J is TRBJ2-1 and V is TRBV9; a possible D gene is TRBD2 (5 bases). The V gene's germline CDR1 is SGDLS and CDR2 YYNGEE. The CDR3 covers 14 residues. V dropped 4 bases and J dropped 2 bases, with 10 bases sitting between them. CDR3: CASSTGLTYNEQFF. CDR3 nucleotides: TGTGCCAGCAGCACCGGACTGACCTACAATGAGCAGTTCTTC.

The chain carries TRBV12-5 and TRBJ2-5; possibly TRBD1 for D (6 bases). There are 14 residues in the CDR3. The germline V gene has CDR1 LGHNT and CDR2 FRNRAP. The germline V and J ends were trimmed by 1 base and 2 bases, with 8 bases remaining between them. The CDR3 DNA reads TGTGCTAGTGGTTTGGGGACAGAACAAGAGACCCAGTACTTC. It codes for CASGLGTEQETQYF.

The gene calls are TRBV7-2 and TRBJ2-1; 7 bases fit TRBD1. The CDR3 contains 17 residues. From germline, CDR1 is SGHTA and CDR2 FQGNSA. Trimming cost V 1 base and J 0 bases; bases outside gene matches: 6. CDR3 amino acids: CASSLVTGFLSYNEQFF. As DNA, the CDR3 is TGTGCCAGCAGCTTAGTGACAGGGTTTCTCTCCTACAATGAGCAGTTCTTC.

The count of this clone is one. This chain uses TRBV18 with TRBJ1-1; maybe TRBD1 (5 bases). The V gene's germline CDR1 is KGHSH and CDR2 LQKENI. Trimming pared 3 bases from V and 4 bases from J, leaving 12 bases between. The CDR3 spans 14 residues. As DNA, the CDR3 is TGTGCCAGCTCACCCGGGGGAGGGAGCACTGAAGCTTTCTTT. Translating gives CASSPGGGSTEAFF.

The chain carries TRBV6-1 and TRBJ1-6; D unresolved. This CDR3 comprises 11 residues. Germline CDR1 is MNHNS and CDR2 is SASEGT. Trimming shortened V by 3 bases and J by 12 bases, and 6 bases separated the two germline ends. The CDR3 reads CASSDRLPLHF. In DNA form, the CDR3 reads TGTGCCAGCAGTGATAGGTTACCCCTCCACTTT.

V gene TRBV5-1 combines with J gene TRBJ2-7; no reliable D call. Deletions cut 4 bases from V and 4 bases from J, with 12 bases between. Germline loops: CDR1 SGHRS, CDR2 YFSETQ. The CDR3 spans 13 residues. Here the CDR3 DNA reads TGCGCCAGCAGCCCTGGAGCTAATTACGAGCAGTACTTC. Translation gives CASSPGANYEQYF.

The sample holds one count of this clone. This chain connects TRBV19 to TRBJ1-1; the D gene is possibly TRBD1 (6 bases). The CDR3 runs 13 residues. CDR1 and CDR2 (germline): LNHDA, SQIVND (reference sequence). Trimming cost V 2 bases and J 6 bases, with 10 bases left between them. The CDR3: CASSISRTAEAFF. The CDR3, as DNA: TGTGCCAGTAGTATATCTCGGACAGCTGAAGCTTTCTTT.